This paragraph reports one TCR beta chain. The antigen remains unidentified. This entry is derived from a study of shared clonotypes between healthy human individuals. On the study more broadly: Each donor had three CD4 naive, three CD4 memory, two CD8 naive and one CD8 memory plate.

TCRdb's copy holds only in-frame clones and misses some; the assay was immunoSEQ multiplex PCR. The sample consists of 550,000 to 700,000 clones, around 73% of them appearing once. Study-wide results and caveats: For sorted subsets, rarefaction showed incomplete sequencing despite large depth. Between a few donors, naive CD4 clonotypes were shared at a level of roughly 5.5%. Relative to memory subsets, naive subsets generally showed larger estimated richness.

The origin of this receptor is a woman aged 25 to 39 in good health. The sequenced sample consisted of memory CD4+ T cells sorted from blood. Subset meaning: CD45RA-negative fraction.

DNA for the CDR3: TGTGCCAGCTCACGGGACAGGGTTGAGACCCAGTACTTC. Amino acid sequence: CASSRDRVETQYF. V and J are TRBV18 and TRBJ2-5, with 9 bases that match TRBD1. The CDR3 sequence is 13 residues long. Looked up from germline, CDR1 is KGHSH and CDR2 is LQKENI. J lost 5 bases, V lost 4 bases, and 2 bases had no gene match.